These 30 T cell receptor beta chains share one sample of origin, sequenced in a study of blood T cell repertoires in COVID-19. The table came from immunoSEQ multiplex PCR; TCRdb's copy has only in-frame clones and leaves some out. The table has about 120,000 clones, roughly 84% seen once. Sequencing input: PBMCs or T cells enriched from blood (not recorded which). These receptors came from a woman in her twenties or thirties who had recovered from COVID-19.

With regard to this clone: The sample has other DNA sequences that encode this CDR3 too. The rearrangement uses TRBV4-1 and TRBJ2-7, with a tentative D call TRBD1 (6 bases). Germline lookup yields CDR1 MGHRA and CDR2 YSYEKL. V dropped 1 base and J dropped 4 bases, with 11 bases sitting between them. The CDR3 is 14 residues long. In nucleotides, the CDR3 is TGCGCCAGCAGCCAAGTAGGCAGGGGATACGAGCAGTACTTC. Encoded protein: CASSQVGRGYEQYF.

V is TRBV12-3 or TRBV12-4 and J is TRBJ1-2; 8 bases agree with TRBD1. There are 13 residues in the CDR3. The V segment lost 7 bases and the J segment 7 bases; nucleotides outside the gene matches: 8. For the CDR3, the DNA is TGTGCCAGCACCCAGGACAGGGTGAGTGGCTACACCTTC. It translates to CASTQDRVSGYTF.

This chain links TRBV6-1 with TRBJ1-2; perhaps TRBD1 as D (5 bases). Germline V CDR1 and CDR2: MNHNS, SASEGT. Trimming removed 2 bases from V and 4 bases from J, with 11 bases in between. This CDR3 contains 14 residues. The CDR3 nucleotides read TGTGCCAGCAGTGAATCAGGGTCTAGCTATGGCTACACCTTC. Translating gives CASSESGSSYGYTF.

This clone was found once. V and J are TRBV5-4 and TRBJ1-5; D is uncertain. The CDR3 contains 15 residues. V was shortened by 0 bases and J by 0 bases, with 7 bases between the two germline ends. Per germline, CDR1 SGHNT and CDR2 YYREEE (reference sequence). CDR3 in DNA: TGTGCCAGCAGCTTGGACTGGTTTAGCAATCAGCCCCAGCATTTT. It is translated as CASSLDWFSNQPQHF.

The V and J genes are TRBV21-1 and TRBJ2-4; the table names TRBD1, a call not compared with the DNA. TRBV21-1 is described as a pseudogene. The CDR3 extends over 15 amino acids. The CDR3 is CASSKRPGGGNIQYF. CDR3 in DNA: TGTGCCAGCAGCAAGCGGCCAGGGGGCGGGAACATTCAGTACTTC.

The genes are TRBV6-2 or TRBV6-3 and TRBJ1-1; 7 bases agree with TRBD1. V dropped 5 bases and J dropped 1; count of bases not matched to a gene: 7. This CDR3 comprises 15 residues. CDR1 and CDR2 (germline): MNHEY, SVGEGT. The chain's CDR3 is CASSTGTVGNTEAFF. The CDR3 DNA follows: TGTGCCAGCAGTACCGGGACAGTAGGGAACACTGAAGCTTTCTTT.

This clone was recorded only once. The V gene is TRBV7-9, the J gene TRBJ1-1, with D unresolved. The CDR3 runs to 14 residues. Per the germline V gene, CDR1 is SEHNR and CDR2 is FQNEAQ (reference sequence). V lost 5 bases and J 3 bases, leaving 13 bases between the germline ends. The CDR3 DNA reads as TGTGCCAGCAGCCGTCCGGGTTCCTACACTGAAGCTTTCTTT. As protein: CASSRPGSYTEAFF.

This chain joins TRBV7-3 and TRBJ1-5, with 7 bases fitting TRBD1. Per the germline V gene, CDR1 is SGHTA and CDR2 is FQGTGA. This CDR3 is 14 amino acids long. The junction had 6 bases not matched to a gene; V was cut back by 5 bases and J by 5 bases. CDR3 region: CASSLYRGDQPQHF. CDR3 DNA: TGTGCCAGCAGCCTCTACAGGGGTGATCAGCCCCAGCATTTT. The full variable domain, rest sourced from reference TRBV7-3 and TRBJ1-5, is GAGVSQTPSNKVTEKGKYVELRCDPISGHTALYWYRQSLGQGPEFLIYFQGTGAADDSGLPNDRFFAVRPEGSVSTLKIQRTERGDSAVYLCASSLYRGDQPQHFGDGTRLSIL.

This chain links TRBV6-4 with TRBJ1-5; D unclear. Germline V lookup: CDR1 MRHNA, CDR2 SNTAGT. The CDR3 totals 15 residues. V gave up 4 bases and J gave up 2 bases, with 12 bases separating them. This chain's CDR3 is CASSADPEGNQPQHF. For the CDR3, the DNA is TGTGCCAGCAGTGCCGACCCGGAGGGCAATCAGCCCCAGCATTTT.

This chain joins TRBV7-2 and TRBJ1-4; D is perhaps TRBD1 (5 bases). There are 15 residues in the CDR3. Trimming removed 1 base at V and 3 bases at J, with 9 bases between. CDR1 is SGHTA and CDR2 is FQGNSA in the germline V gene. CDR3 in amino acids: CASSLVRVANEKLFF. The CDR3 DNA sequence: TGTGCCAGCAGCTTAGTCAGGGTAGCTAATGAAAAACTGTTTTTT. The full variable domain, with the rest looked up from reference TRBV7-2 and TRBJ1-4, is GAGVSQSPSNKVTEKGKDVELRCDPISGHTALYWYRQSLGQGLEFLIYFQGNSAPDKSGLPSDRFSAERTGGSVSTLTIQRTQQEDSAVYLCASSLVRVANEKLFFGSGTQLSVL.

The chain recombines TRBV4-3 with TRBJ2-1, with 9 bases matching TRBD2. The CDR3 sequence is 18 residues long. The trim removed 1 base at V and 7 bases at J, leaving 14 bases unmatched. Per germline, CDR1 LGHNA and CDR2 YSLEER. The CDR3 sequence: CASSQARGGLAGLNEQFF. The DNA of the CDR3 is TGCGCCAGCAGCCAAGCCAGGGGGGGACTAGCAGGATTGAATGAGCAGTTCTTC.

Here the CDR3 DNA reads TGCGCCAGCAGCCACGGGCAGGGGGATGGCTACACCTTC. Its protein product is CASSHGQGDGYTF. The chain couples TRBV4-3 to TRBJ1-2; 7 nucleotides align to TRBD1. Losses at the gene ends were 3 bases for V and 6 bases for J; bases not matched to a gene: 4. The CDR3 is 13 residues long. Looked up from germline, CDR1 is LGHNA and CDR2 is YSLEER.

The chain combines TRBV6-5 with TRBJ1-2; D perhaps matches TRBD1 (5 bases). The CDR3 contains 15 residues. Per the germline V gene, CDR1 is MNHEY and CDR2 is SVGAGI. The V end was cut by 6 bases, the J end by 7 bases, with 21 bases between. CDR3 nucleotides: TGTGCCAGCAGCCGCCTCGGGGCGGGGCTCGGTGGCTACACCTTC. It yields the protein CASSRLGAGLGGYTF.

This clone turned up a few times. The V and J genes are TRBV7-9 and TRBJ1-1; 8 bases are shared with TRBD1. Germline values: CDR1 SEHNR, CDR2 FQNEAQ (reference sequence). Trimming at V came to 5 bases and at J to 6 bases, leaving 20 bases not matched to a gene. This CDR3 is built from 18 residues. The CDR3, as DNA: TGTGCCAGCAGCGGCCCGACAGGGGCGAGGTTCCCCCGCGCTGAAGCTTTCTTT. Residues: CASSGPTGARFPRAEAFF. The variable domain in full, with the rest retrieved from reference TRBV7-9 and TRBJ1-1, is DTGVSQNPRHKITKRGQNVTFRCDPISEHNRLYWYRQTLGQGPEFLTYFQNEAQLEKSRLLSDRFSAERPKGSFSTLEIQRTEQGDSAMYLCASSGPTGARFPRAEAFFGQGTRLTVV.

The chain employs TRBV5-1 and TRBJ2-7; 9 bases map to TRBD2. Germline values: CDR1 SGHRS, CDR2 YFSETQ. The CDR3 runs to 16 residues. V shed 3 bases and J 0 bases; nucleotides not matched to a gene: 7. As DNA, the CDR3 is TGCGCCAGCAGCTCCCCATATAGCGGGAGCTCCTACGAGCAGTACTTC. It specifies CASSSPYSGSSYEQYF.

Points on this clone: Other DNA sequences in this sample translate to the same CDR3. The chain combines TRBV28 with TRBJ1-6; D possibly corresponds to TRBD1 (5 bases). Trimming left V 2 bases short and J 2 bases short, with 7 bases between. CDR1 MDHEN and CDR2 SYDVKM come from the germline V gene. CDR3 size: 15 residues. The CDR3 bases are TGTGCCAGCAGTTTAAGGGGTCCCTATAATTCACCCCTCCACTTT. Translating it yields CASSLRGPYNSPLHF.

V and J are TRBV5-5 and TRBJ2-2; TRBD2 aligns across 9 bases. V lost 5 bases, J lost 3 bases, and 5 bases stayed unmatched. From germline, CDR1 is SGHKS and CDR2 YYEKEE (reference sequence). The CDR3 runs 15 residues. The CDR3 is CASRDGLAYTGELFF. In DNA form, the CDR3 reads TGTGCCAGCAGGGATGGACTAGCGTACACCGGGGAGCTGTTTTTT.

The chain recombines TRBV27 with TRBJ1-2; no definite D call. The CDR3 has 13 residues. Germline-derived CDR1 and CDR2 are MNHEY and SMNVEV (reference sequence). V was trimmed by 0 bases and J by 4 bases, leaving 6 bases between them. The chain's CDR3 is CASSLSAGYGYTF. The CDR3, as DNA: TGTGCCAGCAGTTTATCTGCAGGCTATGGCTACACCTTC.

The chain carries TRBV5-1 and TRBJ1-6, with 7 nucleotides matching TRBD1. J lost 8 bases, V lost 0 bases, and 5 bases had no gene match. Germline CDR1 and CDR2: SGHRS and YFSETQ. This CDR3 contains 15 residues. The DNA of the CDR3 is TGCGCCAGCAGCTTGGCGACAGGGAGGTATTCACCCCTCCACTTT. Protein: CASSLATGRYSPLHF.

V is TRBV7-4 and J is TRBJ2-1, with D perhaps TRBD1 (6 bases). With 3 bases removed from V and 0 bases from J, the gap between germline ends came to 24 bases. Germline CDR1 is SGHVT and CDR2 is SQSDAQ. The CDR3 covers 20 residues. CDR3 nucleotides: TGTGCCAGCAGCTTCGAGGGACATCGGATCGGGCTGAGCTCCTACAATGAGCAGTTCTTC. This translates into CASSFEGHRIGLSSYNEQFF. The full variable domain, with the rest looked up from reference TRBV7-4 and TRBJ2-1, is GAGVSQSPRYKVAKRGRDVALRCDSISGHVTLYWYRQTLGQGSEVLTYSQSDAQRDKSGRPSGRFSAERPERSVSTLKIQRTEQGDSAVYLCASSFEGHRIGLSSYNEQFFGPGTRLTVL.

The chain links TRBV7-9 to TRBJ1-4; TRBD1 matches at 7 bases. Germline values: CDR1 SEHNR, CDR2 FQNEAQ (reference sequence). The trim removed 4 bases at V and 4 bases at J, leaving 9 bases unmatched. CDR3 size: 16 residues. CDR3 sequence: CASSSSWTGSNEKLFF. CDR3 coding DNA: TGTGCCAGCAGCTCCTCCTGGACAGGAAGTAATGAAAAACTGTTTTTT.

The table lists this clone with a count of one. The chain links TRBV5-1 to TRBJ2-7; D is perhaps TRBD1 (6 bases). The CDR3 is made up of 12 amino acids. Germline CDR1 SGHRS, CDR2 YFSETQ. Trimming left V 5 bases short and J 7 bases short, with 13 bases between. The DNA of the CDR3 is TGCGCCAGCAGAAACAGGGACGAGGAGCAGTACTTC. Translating it yields CASRNRDEEQYF.

V usage is TRBV19 and J usage is TRBJ2-5; tentatively, D is TRBD1 (5 bases). Germline CDR1 LNHDA, CDR2 SQIVND (reference sequence). CDR3 size: 15 residues. Deletions cut 2 bases from V and 5 bases from J, with 15 bases between. This chain's CDR3 is CASSIRAGAWETQYF. DNA of the CDR3: TGTGCCAGTAGTATAAGGGCTGGGGCCTGGGAGACCCAGTACTTC.

This clone has only a few counts. The J gene is TRBJ2-7, the V gene TRBV15; TRBD1 is a possible D gene (6 bases). With 3 bases removed from V and 4 bases from J, the gap between germline ends came to 10 bases. The CDR3 covers 13 residues. Germline CDR1 reads LNHNV; CDR2 reads YYDKDF (reference sequence). The CDR3 nucleotides are TGTGCCACCAGCAGTTTACAGGGATACGAGCAGTACTTC. It specifies CATSSLQGYEQYF. The variable domain in full, completed from reference TRBV15 and TRBJ2-7, reads DAMVIQNPRYQVTQFGKPVTLSCSQTLNHNVMYWYQQKSSQAPKLLFHYYDKDFNNEADTPDNFQSRRPNTSFCFLDIRSPGLGDTAMYLCATSSLQGYEQYFGPGTRLTVT.

Note on this clone: Other DNA sequences of this sample code for an identical CDR3. The chain joins TRBV27 to TRBJ2-2, with a possible D match to TRBD2 (7 bases). This CDR3 is built from 13 residues. CDR1 and CDR2 from the germline V gene are MNHEY and SMNVEV (reference sequence). V shed 9 bases and J shed 4 bases, with 12 bases lying between them. CDR3 nucleotides: TGTGCCAGTGGGGGGGCGTCCACCGGGGAGCTGTTTTTT. Translation gives CASGGASTGELFF.

The chain employs TRBV7-2 and TRBJ2-5; 11 positions agree with TRBD1. Losses at the gene ends were 3 bases for V and 5 bases for J; bases not matched to a gene: 2. Germline-derived CDR1 and CDR2 are SGHTA and FQGNSA. The CDR3 is made up of 14 amino acids. The CDR3 DNA sequence: TGTGCCAGCAGCTTGGACAGGGGGCGCGAGACCCAGTACTTC. This codes for CASSLDRGRETQYF.

This rearrangement joins TRBV5-1 to TRBJ1-4; 8 bases match TRBD1. Looked up from germline, CDR1 is SGHRS and CDR2 is YFSETQ. The CDR3 consists of 15 residues. The trim removed 7 bases at V and 2 bases at J, leaving 7 bases unmatched. The DNA of the CDR3 is TGCGCCAGCGCAAACACAGGGGGTACTAATGAAAAACTGTTTTTT. Translation: CASANTGGTNEKLFF. Complete variable domain (other parts from reference TRBV5-1 and TRBJ1-4): KAGVTQTPRYLIKTRGQQVTLSCSPISGHRSVSWYQQTPGQGLQFLFEYFSETQRNKGNFPGRFSGRQFSNSRSEMNVSTLELGDSALYLCASANTGGTNEKLFFGSGTQLSVL.

This chain links TRBV27 with TRBJ2-7; D possibly corresponds to TRBD2 (6 bases). The CDR3 runs to 16 residues. The V end lost 4 bases, the J end lost 2 bases, and 18 bases lay between the germline ends. Germline CDR1 and CDR2: MNHEY and SMNVEV (reference sequence). CDR3 nucleotides: TGTGCCAGCAGTTCATCCGGGACTCATTTTACCTACGAGCAGTACTTC. It yields the protein CASSSSGTHFTYEQYF.

The chain carries TRBV28 and TRBJ1-6; D remains unclear. The V gene's germline CDR1 is MDHEN and CDR2 SYDVKM. The CDR3 runs to 16 residues. V was trimmed by 7 bases and J by 0 bases, leaving 13 bases between them. CDR3 protein: CASTPGGPSYNSPLHF. Here the CDR3 DNA reads TGTGCCAGCACCCCCGGAGGGCCCTCCTATAATTCACCCCTCCACTTT.

This clone was found once. The chain couples TRBV9 to TRBJ1-6; a weak D match, TRBD1 (6 bases). The ends were cut back, 0 bases at V and 5 bases at J, with 21 bases in the middle. The CDR3 is 19 amino acids. The germline CDR1 and CDR2 sequences are SGDLS and YYNGEE. For the CDR3, the DNA is TGTGCCAGCAGCGTAGGGTTTGGGCCTGGACAGAAAAATAATTCACCCCTCCACTTT. This translates into CASSVGFGPGQKNNSPLHF.